The clone carrying this T cell receptor beta chain is a singleton in its sample. The sample comes from a study of blood T cell repertoires in COVID-19. Study background: Sites in the United States, Italy and Spain provided acute and convalescent COVID-19 samples. PBMCs, B-cell-depleted T cells, or T cells provided the cDNA or gDNA that made up the material.

As originally analysed: Amplified reference gene primers provided the basis for estimating nucleated cell counts. The method was immunoSEQ multiplex PCR; TCRdb's version includes in-frame clones alone and lacks a portion of them. V and J calls and clone size are given by that table; D and trimming were obtained from the DNA. The sample lists almost 250,000 clones, roughly 82% occurring once. Per the germline V gene, CDR1 is SGHRS and CDR2 is YFSETQ. J gave up 1 base and V 4 bases, and 3 bases lay outside the gene matches. The CDR3 runs 14 residues. V gene TRBV5-1 combines with J gene TRBJ2-7, with 9 bases that match TRBD2. The sequencing input was peripheral blood. The sequence came from a woman over 75 with COVID-19, enrolled during active disease. For the CDR3, the DNA is TGCGCCAGCAGCGACGCGGGGGGGTCCTACGAGCAGTACTTC. It specifies CASSDAGGSYEQYF.